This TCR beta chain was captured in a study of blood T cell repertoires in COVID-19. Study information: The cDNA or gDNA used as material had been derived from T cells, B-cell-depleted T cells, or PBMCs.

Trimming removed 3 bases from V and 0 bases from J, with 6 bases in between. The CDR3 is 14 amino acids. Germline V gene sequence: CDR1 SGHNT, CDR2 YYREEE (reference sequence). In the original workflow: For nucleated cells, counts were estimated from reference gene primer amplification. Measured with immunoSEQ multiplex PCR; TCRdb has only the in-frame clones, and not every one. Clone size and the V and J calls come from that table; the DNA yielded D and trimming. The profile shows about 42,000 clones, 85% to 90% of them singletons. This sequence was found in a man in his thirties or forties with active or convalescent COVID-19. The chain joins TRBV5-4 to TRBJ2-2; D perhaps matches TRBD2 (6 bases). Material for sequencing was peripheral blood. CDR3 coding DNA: TGTGCCAGCAGCTGGGACTCGAACACCGGGGAGCTGTTTTTT. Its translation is CASSWDSNTGELFF.